This T cell receptor (beta chain) is drawn from a study of OX40 agonist ivuxolimab in advanced cancers. Only in-frame clones appear in the TCRdb table, and some are missing; sequencing was by immunoSEQ multiplex PCR. This sample has about 61,000 clones, with less than 90% found just once. The CDR3 totals 16 residues. The V and J ends lost 5 bases and 1 base respectively, with 18 bases between them. CDR1 is SEHNR and CDR2 is FQNEAQ in the germline V gene (reference sequence). Baseline, cycle 4 day 1, and cycle 7 day 1 were the blood sampling points. The receptor comes from an adult with an advanced solid tumor such as melanoma, head and neck, liver or kidney cancer. Sequenced material: CD4+ or CD8+ T cells sorted from blood, taken in a trial of the OX40 agonist ivuxolimab. The chain links TRBV7-9 to TRBJ2-7; TRBD2 is a possible D gene (5 bases). The CDR3 protein is CASSPPSFGESYEQYF. DNA of the CDR3: TGTGCCAGCAGCCCCCCGAGTTTCGGGGAATCCTACGAGCAGTACTTC.